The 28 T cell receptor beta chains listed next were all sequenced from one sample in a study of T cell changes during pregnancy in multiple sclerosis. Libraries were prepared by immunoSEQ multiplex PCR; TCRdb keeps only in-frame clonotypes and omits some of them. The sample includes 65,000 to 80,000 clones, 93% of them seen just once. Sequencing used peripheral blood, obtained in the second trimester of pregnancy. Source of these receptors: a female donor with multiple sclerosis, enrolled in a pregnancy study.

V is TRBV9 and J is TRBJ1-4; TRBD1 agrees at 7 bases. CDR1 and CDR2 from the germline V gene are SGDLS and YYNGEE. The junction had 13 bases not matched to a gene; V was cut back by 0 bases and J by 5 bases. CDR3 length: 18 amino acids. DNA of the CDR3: TGTGCCAGCAGCGTAGAGGGGACAGCCCCATTACCGAATGAAAAACTGTTTTTT. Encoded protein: CASSVEGTAPLPNEKLFF.

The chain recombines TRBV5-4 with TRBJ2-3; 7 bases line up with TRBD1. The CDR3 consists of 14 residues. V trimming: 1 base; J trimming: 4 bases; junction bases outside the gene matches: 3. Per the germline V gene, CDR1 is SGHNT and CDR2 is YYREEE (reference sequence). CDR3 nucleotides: TGTGCCAGCAGCTTGTTAGGGGGCCCAGATACGCAGTATTTT. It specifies CASSLLGGPDTQYF. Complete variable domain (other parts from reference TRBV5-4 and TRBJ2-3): ETGVTQSPTHLIKTRGQQVTLRCSSQSGHNTVSWYQQALGQGPQFIFQYYREEENGRGNFPPRFSGLQFPNYSSELNVNALELDDSALYLCASSLLGGPDTQYFGPGTRLTVL.

The CDR3 spells CASRATGTTTGANVLTF. DNA of the CDR3: TGTGCCAGTAGGGCGACAGGGACCACTACGGGGGCCAACGTCCTGACTTTC. The chain couples TRBV19 to TRBJ2-6; 7 bases line up with TRBD1. This CDR3 is built from 17 residues. Germline V gives CDR1 LNHDA, CDR2 SQIVND (reference sequence). V was clipped by 6 bases and J by 4 bases; unmatched bases: 12.

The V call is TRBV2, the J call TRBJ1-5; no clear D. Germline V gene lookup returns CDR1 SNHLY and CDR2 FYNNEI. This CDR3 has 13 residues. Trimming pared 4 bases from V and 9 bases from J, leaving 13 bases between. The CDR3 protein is CASSVSGYRPQHF. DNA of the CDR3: TGTGCCAGCAGTGTATCGGGATATCGGCCCCAGCATTTT.

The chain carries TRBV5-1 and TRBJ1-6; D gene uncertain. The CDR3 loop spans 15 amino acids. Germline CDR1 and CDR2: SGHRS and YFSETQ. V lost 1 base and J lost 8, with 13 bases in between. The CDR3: CASSLSRTGDSPLHF. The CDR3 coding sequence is TGCGCCAGCAGCTTGTCCCGGACCGGGGATTCACCCCTCCACTTT.

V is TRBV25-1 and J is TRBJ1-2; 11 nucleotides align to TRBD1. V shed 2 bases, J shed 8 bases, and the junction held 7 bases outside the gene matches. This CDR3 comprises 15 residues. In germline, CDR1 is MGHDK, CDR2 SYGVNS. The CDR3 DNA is TGTGCCAGCAGTGAAGGGACAGGGGGTTTCGGAGGCTACACCTTC. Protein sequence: CASSEGTGGFGGYTF.

The CDR3 sequence is CATQTGKMNTEAFF. CDR3 DNA: TGTGCCACCCAAACGGGGAAAATGAACACTGAAGCTTTCTTT. The genes are TRBV2 and TRBJ1-1; D unresolved. Per the germline V gene, CDR1 is SNHLY and CDR2 is FYNNEI. The CDR3 sequence is 14 residues long. The ends were cut back, 10 bases at V and 0 bases at J, with 15 bases in the middle.

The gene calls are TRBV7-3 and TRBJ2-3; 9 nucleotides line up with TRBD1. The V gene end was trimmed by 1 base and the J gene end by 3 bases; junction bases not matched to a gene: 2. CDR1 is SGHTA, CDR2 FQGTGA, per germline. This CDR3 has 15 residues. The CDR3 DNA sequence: TGTGCCAGCAGCTTAAACGGACAGGGGACAGATACGCAGTATTTT. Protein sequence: CASSLNGQGTDTQYF.

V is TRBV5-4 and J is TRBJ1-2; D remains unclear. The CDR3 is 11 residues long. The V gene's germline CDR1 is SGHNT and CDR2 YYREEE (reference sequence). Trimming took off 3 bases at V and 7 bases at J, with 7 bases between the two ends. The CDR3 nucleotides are TGTGCCAGCAGCTCCCCGGTTGGCTACACCTTC. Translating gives CASSSPVGYTF.

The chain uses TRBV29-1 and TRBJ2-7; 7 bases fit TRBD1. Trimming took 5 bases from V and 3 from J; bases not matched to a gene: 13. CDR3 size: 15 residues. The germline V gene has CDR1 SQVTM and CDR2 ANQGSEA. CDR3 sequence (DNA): TGCAGCGTTAGGGGTTTCCAGGGGGATGTCTACGAGCAGTACTTC. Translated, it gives CSVRGFQGDVYEQYF.

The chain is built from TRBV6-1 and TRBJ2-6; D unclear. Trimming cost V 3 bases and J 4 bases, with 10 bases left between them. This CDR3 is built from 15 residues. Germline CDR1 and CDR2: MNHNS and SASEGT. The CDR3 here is CASSDPLEGANVLTF. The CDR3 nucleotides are TGTGCCAGCAGTGACCCCCTTGAGGGGGCCAACGTCCTGACTTTC.

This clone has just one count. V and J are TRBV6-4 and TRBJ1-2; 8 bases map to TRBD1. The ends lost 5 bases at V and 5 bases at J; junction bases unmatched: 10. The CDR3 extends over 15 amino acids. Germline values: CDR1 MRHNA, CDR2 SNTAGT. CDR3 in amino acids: CASSSTGTGLYGYTF. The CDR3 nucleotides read TGTGCCAGCAGTTCCACCGGGACAGGACTGTATGGCTACACCTTC.

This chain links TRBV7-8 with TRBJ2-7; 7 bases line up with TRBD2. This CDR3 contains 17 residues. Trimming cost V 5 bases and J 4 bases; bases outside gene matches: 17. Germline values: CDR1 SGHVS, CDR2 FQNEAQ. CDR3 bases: TGTGCCAGCAGCCCCCGGCGGGACTATCACCCGTTATACGAGCAGTACTTC. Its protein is CASSPRRDYHPLYEQYF.

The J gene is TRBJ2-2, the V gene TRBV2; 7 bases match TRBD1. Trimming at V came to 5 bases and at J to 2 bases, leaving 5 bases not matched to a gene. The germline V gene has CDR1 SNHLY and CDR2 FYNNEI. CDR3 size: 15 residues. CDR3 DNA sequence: TGTGCCAGCAGTCCCCGACAGGGCAACACCGGGGAGCTGTTTTTT. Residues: CASSPRQGNTGELFF.

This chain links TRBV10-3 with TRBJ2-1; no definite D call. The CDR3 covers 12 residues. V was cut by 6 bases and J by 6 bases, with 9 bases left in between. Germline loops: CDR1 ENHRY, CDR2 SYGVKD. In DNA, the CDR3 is TGTGCCATCAGCGGTGCCGCCAATGAGCAGTTCTTC. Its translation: CAISGAANEQFF.

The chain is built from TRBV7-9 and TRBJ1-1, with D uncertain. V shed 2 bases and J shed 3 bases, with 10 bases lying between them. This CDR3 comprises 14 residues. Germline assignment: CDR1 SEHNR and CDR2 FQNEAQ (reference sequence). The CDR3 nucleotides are TGTGCCAGCAGCTTAAGGCAGGTGGACACTGAAGCTTTCTTT. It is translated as CASSLRQVDTEAFF.

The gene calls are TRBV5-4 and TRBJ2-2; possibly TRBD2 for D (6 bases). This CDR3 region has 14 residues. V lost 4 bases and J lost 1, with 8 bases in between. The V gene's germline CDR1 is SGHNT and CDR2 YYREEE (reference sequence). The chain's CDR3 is CASSVSGNTGELFF. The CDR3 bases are TGTGCCAGCAGCGTTAGCGGGAACACCGGGGAGCTGTTTTTT.

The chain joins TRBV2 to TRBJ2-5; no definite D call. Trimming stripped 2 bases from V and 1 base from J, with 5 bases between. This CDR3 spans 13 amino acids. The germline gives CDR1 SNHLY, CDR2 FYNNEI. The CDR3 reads CASSEWLQETQYF. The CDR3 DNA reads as TGTGCCAGCAGTGAATGGCTCCAAGAGACCCAGTACTTC.

Here the CDR3 DNA reads TGTGCCAGCACCCCTCAGCGGGGGTTATACAATGAGCAGTTCTTC. This encodes CASTPQRGLYNEQFF. The chain couples TRBV7-6 to TRBJ2-1, with 8 positions matching TRBD2. CDR1 and CDR2 from the germline V gene are SGHVS and FNYEAQ. The CDR3 consists of 15 residues. V shed 7 bases and J 4 bases; nucleotides not matched to a gene: 9. Full variable domain (remainder filled in from reference TRBV7-6 and TRBJ2-1): GAGVSQSPRYKVTKRGQDVALRCDPISGHVSLYWYRQALGQGPEFLTYFNYEAQQDKSGLPNDRFSAERPEGSISTLTIQRTEQRDSAMYRCASTPQRGLYNEQFFGPGTRLTVL.

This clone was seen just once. CDR3 sequence (DNA): TGTGCCAGCTCACCAGGGGGCTCACTTTTGAACACTGAAGCTTTCTTT. Translating it yields CASSPGGSLLNTEAFF. The chain has TRBV18 and TRBJ1-1, with D possibly TRBD1 on 6 matching bases. Between the trimmed V and J ends, which lost 2 bases and 0 bases, there was a span of 13 bases. Germline V gives CDR1 KGHSH, CDR2 LQKENI. The CDR3 has 16 amino acids.

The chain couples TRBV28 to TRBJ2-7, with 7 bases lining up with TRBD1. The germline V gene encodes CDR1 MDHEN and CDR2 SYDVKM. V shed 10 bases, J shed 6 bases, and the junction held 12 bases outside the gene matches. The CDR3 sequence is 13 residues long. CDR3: CATTGTAYLEQYF. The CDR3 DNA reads TGTGCCACCACCGGGACAGCCTACCTCGAGCAGTACTTC. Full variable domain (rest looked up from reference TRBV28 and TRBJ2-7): DVKVTQSSRYLVKRTGEKVFLECVQDMDHENMFWYRQDPGLGLRLIYFSYDVKMKEKGDIPEGYSVSREKKERFSLILESASTNQTSMYLCATTGTAYLEQYFGPGTRLTVT.

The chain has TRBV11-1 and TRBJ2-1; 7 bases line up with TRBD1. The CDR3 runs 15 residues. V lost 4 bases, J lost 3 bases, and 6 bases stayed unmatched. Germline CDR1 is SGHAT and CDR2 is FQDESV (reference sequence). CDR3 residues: CASSSYRGGYNEQFF. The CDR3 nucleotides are TGTGCCAGCAGCTCCTACAGGGGCGGCTACAATGAGCAGTTCTTC.

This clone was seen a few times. The CDR3 DNA follows: TGTGCCAGCTCACAGGGGGGATGGGACACTGAAGCTTTCTTT. Protein sequence: CASSQGGWDTEAFF. The V call is TRBV7-9, the J call TRBJ1-1, with 8 bases that match TRBD1. There are 14 residues in the CDR3. Losses at the gene ends were 8 bases for V and 3 bases for J; bases not matched to a gene: 8. Germline-derived CDR1 and CDR2 are SEHNR and FQNEAQ (reference sequence).

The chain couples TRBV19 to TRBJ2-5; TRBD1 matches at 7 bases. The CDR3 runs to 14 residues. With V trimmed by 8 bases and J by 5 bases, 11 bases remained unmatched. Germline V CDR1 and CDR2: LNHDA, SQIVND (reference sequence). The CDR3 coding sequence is TGTGCCAGTGGGGACAGCCTGGGCGGGGAGACCCAGTACTTC. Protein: CASGDSLGGETQYF.

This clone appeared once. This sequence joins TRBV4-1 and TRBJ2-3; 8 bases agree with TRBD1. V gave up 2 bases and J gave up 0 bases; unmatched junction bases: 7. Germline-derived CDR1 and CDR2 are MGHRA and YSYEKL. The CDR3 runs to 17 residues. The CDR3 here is CASSQREQGGSTDTQYF. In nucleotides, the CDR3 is TGCGCCAGCAGCCAACGAGAACAGGGGGGAAGCACAGATACGCAGTATTTT.

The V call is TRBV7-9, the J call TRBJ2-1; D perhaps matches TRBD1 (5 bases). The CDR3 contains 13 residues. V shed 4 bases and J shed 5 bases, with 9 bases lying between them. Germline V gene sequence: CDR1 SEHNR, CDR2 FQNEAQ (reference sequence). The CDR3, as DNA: TGTGCCAGCAGCTACGGACACAACAATGAGCAGTTCTTC. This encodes CASSYGHNNEQFF.

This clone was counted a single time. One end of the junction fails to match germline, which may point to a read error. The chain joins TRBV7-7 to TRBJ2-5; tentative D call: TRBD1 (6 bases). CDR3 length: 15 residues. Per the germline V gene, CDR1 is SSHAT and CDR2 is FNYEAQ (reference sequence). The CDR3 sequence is CASSLARGGRETQYF. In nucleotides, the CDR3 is TGTGCTAGCAGCTTAGCGCGAGGGGGAAGGGAGACCCAGTACTTC.

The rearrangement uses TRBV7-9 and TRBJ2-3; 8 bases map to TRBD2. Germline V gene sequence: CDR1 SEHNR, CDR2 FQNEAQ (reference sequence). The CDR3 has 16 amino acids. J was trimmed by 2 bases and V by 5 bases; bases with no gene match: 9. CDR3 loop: CASSPAAGEATDTQYF. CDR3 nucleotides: TGTGCCAGCAGCCCAGCAGCGGGGGAGGCCACAGATACGCAGTATTTT.